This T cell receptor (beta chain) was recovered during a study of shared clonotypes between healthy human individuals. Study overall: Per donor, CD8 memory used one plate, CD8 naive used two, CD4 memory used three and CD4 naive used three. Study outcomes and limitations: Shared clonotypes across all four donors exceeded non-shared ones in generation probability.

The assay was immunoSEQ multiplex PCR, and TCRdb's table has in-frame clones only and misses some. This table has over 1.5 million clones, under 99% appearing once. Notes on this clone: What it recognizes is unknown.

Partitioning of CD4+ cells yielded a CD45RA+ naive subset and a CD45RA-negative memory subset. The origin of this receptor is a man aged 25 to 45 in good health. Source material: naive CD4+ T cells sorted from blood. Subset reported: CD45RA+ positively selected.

Here the CDR3 DNA reads TGTGCCACCAGCAGAGAGCCGATGGGGACTGAAGCTTTCTTT. As protein: CATSREPMGTEAFF. The chain uses TRBV15 and TRBJ1-1, with D unclear. V was shortened by 0 bases and J by 5 bases, with 10 bases between the two germline ends. The length of the CDR3 is 14 residues. The germline V gene encodes CDR1 LNHNV and CDR2 YYDKDF (reference sequence).